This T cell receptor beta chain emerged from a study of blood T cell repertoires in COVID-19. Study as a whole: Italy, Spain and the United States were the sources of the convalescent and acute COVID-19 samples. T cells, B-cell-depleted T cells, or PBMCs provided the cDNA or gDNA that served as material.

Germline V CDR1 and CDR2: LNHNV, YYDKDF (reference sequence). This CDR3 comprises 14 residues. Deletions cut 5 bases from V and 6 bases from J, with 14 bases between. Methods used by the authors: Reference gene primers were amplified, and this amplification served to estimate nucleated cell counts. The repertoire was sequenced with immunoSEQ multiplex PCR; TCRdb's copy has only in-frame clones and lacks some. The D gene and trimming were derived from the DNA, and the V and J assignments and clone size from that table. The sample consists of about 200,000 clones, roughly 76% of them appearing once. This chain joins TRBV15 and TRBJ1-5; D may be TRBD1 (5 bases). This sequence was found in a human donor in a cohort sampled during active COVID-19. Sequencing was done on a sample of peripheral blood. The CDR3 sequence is CATSGWSGPQPQHF. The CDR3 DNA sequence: TGTGCCACCAGCGGATGGTCAGGGCCTCAGCCCCAGCATTTT. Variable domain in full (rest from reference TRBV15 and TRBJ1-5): DAMVIQNPRYQVTQFGKPVTLSCSQTLNHNVMYWYQQKSSQAPKLLFHYYDKDFNNEADTPDNFQSRRPNTSFCFLDIRSPGLGDTAMYLCATSGWSGPQPQHFGDGTRLSIL.